This T cell receptor beta chain was captured by sequencing in a study of patients and donors after allogeneic stem cell transplantation. Using its own MiXCR run on the RT-PCR reads, TCRdb lists one record per CDR3 protein. The profile covers about 200,000 distinct CDR3 sequences, with around 41% appearing a single time and approximately 30% taken by the ten largest. Germline-derived CDR1 and CDR2 are MNHNY and SVGAGI (reference sequence). Between the trimmed V and J ends, which lost 0 bases and 9 bases, there was a span of 12 bases. CDR3 length: 14 residues. The receptor's source is a human donor who was either an allogeneic HSCT recipient or a stem cell or donor lymphocyte infusion donor (not recorded which). It is not recorded whose cells these are; they may come from a transplant donor. This chain joins TRBV6-6 and TRBJ2-1; D unclear. The sample comprised blood, either unsorted or a sorted T cell fraction (not recorded which). CDR3 nucleotides: TGTGCCAGCAGTTACTCGGATCCTAAGGGTGAGCAGTTCTTC. Translating gives CASSYSDPKGEQFF.